The T cell receptor (beta chain) under discussion was sequenced for a study of CD8 T cells in ankylosing spondylitis. Study results and limitations: Reports of some motif variants in reactive arthritis synovial fluid and blood predate this one. Reports say disease-linked clones showed up significantly more in matched ankylosing spondylitis synovial fluid. Clones linked to the disease showed a CD8+ phenotype. They occurred at relatively low frequencies in peripheral blood.

This clonotype occurred many times. Its specificity is not known. TCRdb itself ran the 5' RACE reads through MiXCR, one entry per CDR3 protein. The data show 100,000 to 150,000 distinct CDR3 sequences, around 9.7% seen once. CDR1 and CDR2 from the germline V gene are MNHEY and SVGAGI. V shed 2 bases, J shed 8 bases, and the junction held 3 bases outside the gene matches. This CDR3 spans 15 amino acids. V is TRBV6-5 and J is TRBJ2-1, with TRBD2 matching over 13 bases. Sequenced material: blood, either unsorted or a sorted T cell fraction (not recorded which). The sequence was obtained from a male donor with ankylosing spondylitis or in good health (not recorded which). CDR3 loop: CASSYGTSGIYEQFF. The CDR3 bases are TGTGCCAGCAGTTACGGGACTAGCGGGATCTATGAGCAGTTCTTC.